This is a list of T cell receptor beta chains from one sample in a study of beta chain features in type 1 diabetes. Generated by immunoSEQ multiplex PCR, the TCRdb table keeps only in-frame clones and is missing some. This table has 400,000 to 500,000 clones, about 15% appearing once. Input material: naive CD4+ T cells from blood. The receptors here all came from a man aged 25-45 years in good health. The CDR3 runs from the conserved cysteine through the conserved F or W. D genes are given only for firm matches. Some rows mark clone size as missing; the rest say once, few, many or name a class of expanded clone.

>TRBD2|TRBJ2-3|many|TRBV7-9
TGTGCCAGCAGCTTTACGCGGGGGACAGATACGCAGTATTTT
CASSFTRGTDTQYF
>TRBD2|TRBJ2-3|many|TRBV29-1
TGCAGCCCCGGAGCGGGAGCAAGTTCAGATACGCAGTATTTT
CSPGAGASSDTQYF
>TRBD2|TRBJ2-5|few|TRBV19
TGTGCCAGTAGTCCCCGGACTAGCGGCGAGACCCAGTACTTC
CASSPRTSGETQYF
>-|TRBJ1-5|-|TRBV12-5
TGTGCTAGTGGTTTGGTACCGGGTCCGGGCAATCAGCCCCAGCATTTT
CASGLVPGPGNQPQHF
>-|TRBJ1-2|few|TRBV4-3
TGCGCCAGCAGCCAAGAGGCAGGGACCTATGGCTACACCTTC
CASSQEAGTYGYTF
>-|TRBJ2-2|few|TRBV27
TGTGCCAGCAGAAAGTTGTATAGAGGGAACACCGGGGAGCTGTTTTTT
CASRKLYRGNTGELFF
>-|TRBJ2-4|-|TRBV2
TGTGCCAGCAGTGCGGCAGGGAGGATCTCAGCCAAAAACATTCAGTACTTC
CASSAAGRISAKNIQYF
>-|TRBJ2-7|-|TRBV19
TGTGCCAGTAGTCGAGACAGAGACTCCTACGAGCAGTACTTC
CASSRDRDSYEQYF
>-|TRBJ2-7|few|TRBV7-6
TGTGCCAGCAGCTTAGGGTCGGATGCAATCTACGAGCAGTACTTC
CASSLGSDAIYEQYF
>TRBD2|TRBJ2-1|few|TRBV29-1
TGCAGCGTTTTCAGGGAGGGCCGCAATGAGCAGTTCTTC
CSVFREGRNEQFF
>-|TRBJ2-1|few|TRBV7-7
TGTGCCAGCAGCTCCGGCGGGCCTTCCTCCTACAATGAGCAGTTCTTC
CASSSGGPSSYNEQFF
>TRBD1|TRBJ1-2|few|TRBV5-6
TGTGCCAGCAGCTTGGACAGGGGCTATGGCTACACCTTC
CASSLDRGYGYTF
>-|TRBJ2-3|-|TRBV4-1
TGCGCCAGCGGCTCTCCGGGACGAGGCACAGATACGCAGTATTTT
CASGSPGRGTDTQYF
>-|TRBJ2-7|few|TRBV14
TGTGCCAGCAGCCAGTTCCAACGTGATGTGGGGCAGTACTTC
CASSQFQRDVGQYF
>-|TRBJ1-2|few|TRBV30
TGTGCCTGGAGTGCAGGTTGGAGGCAGTATGGCTACACCTTC
CAWSAGWRQYGYTF
>-|TRBJ1-2|-|TRBV30
-
CAWGTGTGNTF
>-|TRBJ2-5|few|TRBV5-1
TGCGCCAGCAGCCAGCAAGAGACCCAGTACTTC
CASSQQETQYF
>-|TRBJ1-2|-|TRBV11-2
TGTGCCAGCAGCTTAAACAGGGCTGGCTACACCTTC
CASSLNRAGYTF
>TRBD2|TRBJ2-2|-|TRBV9
TGTGCCAGCAGCGATCGGACTAGCGGGGGCACCGGGGAGCTGTTTTTT
CASSDRTSGGTGELFF
>TRBD1|TRBJ1-2|-|TRBV30
TGTGCCTGGAGACAGGGGAACTATGGCTACACCTTC
CAWRQGNYGYTF
>-|TRBJ2-5|-|TRBV7-2
TGTGCCAGCAGCTTCCGGGGCCCTTGGGCAGAGACCCAGTACTTC
CASSFRGPWAETQYF
>-|TRBJ1-1|-|TRBV19
TGTGCCAGTTGGTCAGACATGAACACTGAAGCTTTCTTT
CASWSDMNTEAFF
>-|TRBJ2-1|few|TRBV7-9
TGTGCCAGCAGCCCCCTAAGGAATGAGCAGTTCTTC
CASSPLRNEQFF
>-|TRBJ2-1|-|TRBV11-2
TGTGCCAGCAGCGGAGGAGGCTGGGGAAATGAGCAGTTCTTC
CASSGGGWGNEQFF
>-|TRBJ2-5|few|TRBV7-8
TGTGCCAGCAGCGCGAAGCGAGTACGTTCACTGGAGACCCAGTACTTC
CASSAKRVRSLETQYF
>TRBD2|TRBJ2-2|-|TRBV7-9
TGTGCCAGCAGCTTAGCTAGCGGGACGATCACCGGGGAGCTGTTTTTT
CASSLASGTITGELFF
>TRBD1|TRBJ2-1|-|TRBV18
TGTGCCAGCTCAAGGGACAGCGGCAATGAGCAGTTCTTC
CASSRDSGNEQFF
>-|TRBJ2-7|few|TRBV10-3
TGTGCCACACGGGACACCCAGTACGAGCAGTACTTC
CATRDTQYEQYF
>TRBD1|TRBJ2-1|-|TRBV2
TGTGCCAGCAGTGAAGTGGGACGGGACAGGGTATCTGAGCAGTTCTTC
CASSEVGRDRVSEQFF
>-|TRBJ1-3|-|TRBV4-1
TGCGCCAGCAGCCTGAGGGTACCCCACTCTGGAAACACCATATATTTT
CASSLRVPHSGNTIYF
>-|TRBJ2-7|many|TRBV4-3
TGCGCCAGCAGCCAAGATCCCGGCTATTACTACGAGCAGTACTTC
CASSQDPGYYYEQYF
>TRBD2|TRBJ2-3|few|TRBV7-9
TGTGCCAGCAGCCCGGGACTAGCATTGCATACGCAGTATTTT
CASSPGLALHTQYF
>TRBD1|TRBJ1-1|few|TRBV7-2
TGTGCCAGCAGCCGCCGGACAGGGATGAACACTGAAGCTTTCTTT
CASSRRTGMNTEAFF
>-|TRBJ2-5|few|TRBV4-1
TGCGCCAGCAGCGCTAGACAAGACCAAGAGACCCAGTACTTC
CASSARQDQETQYF
>TRBD2|TRBJ2-2|few|TRBV13
TGTGCCAGCAGCTCGACTAGCGGGGGATCCGGGGAGCTGTTTTTT
CASSSTSGGSGELFF
>TRBD2|TRBJ2-1|once|TRBV9
TGTGCCAGCAGCGTAGCAGCGGGGGGGACCAATGAGCAGTTCTTC
CASSVAAGGTNEQFF
>TRBD1|TRBJ2-2|-|TRBV29-1
TGCAGCGTACCACAGGGGGACGCGAACACCGGGGAGCTGTTTTTT
CSVPQGDANTGELFF
>TRBD2|TRBJ2-3|-|TRBV4-1
TGCGCCAGCAGCCACCGGACTAGCAAAGAGATCACAGATACGCAGTATTTT
CASSHRTSKEITDTQYF
>-|TRBJ1-4|-|TRBV27
TGTGCCAGCAGTCCTCCCCCGGGACGGGGGGGAAAACTGTTTTTT
CASSPPPGRGGKLFF
>-|TRBJ2-5|few|TRBV7-9
TGTGCCAGCAGCACCCGGAACAATATCCTGGGGGAGACCCAGTACTTC
CASSTRNNILGETQYF
>-|TRBJ2-7|few|TRBV4-1
TGCGCCAGCAGCCAAAAACACGAGCAGTACTTC
CASSQKHEQYF
>TRBD1|TRBJ1-5|-|TRBV2
TGTGCCAGCAGTGACCCCCGGCAGGGGGGCAATCAGCCCCAGCATTTT
CASSDPRQGGNQPQHF
>-|TRBJ1-2|-|TRBV18
TGTGCCAGCTCACCAGTTTCGGGGAACTATGGCTACACCTTC
CASSPVSGNYGYTF
>-|TRBJ1-4|few|TRBV7-9
TGTGCCAGCACTCGGTTTAGATCCAGAAGTAATGAAAAACTGTTTTTT
CASTRFRSRSNEKLFF
>-|TRBJ2-7|few|TRBV5-1
TGCGCCAGCAGCTTGGGTCTTCAGGGGGAGCAGTACTTC
CASSLGLQGEQYF
>-|TRBJ2-6|-|TRBV9
TGTGCCAGCAGCAGTCGCCACGGGGCCAACGTCCTGACTTTC
CASSSRHGANVLTF